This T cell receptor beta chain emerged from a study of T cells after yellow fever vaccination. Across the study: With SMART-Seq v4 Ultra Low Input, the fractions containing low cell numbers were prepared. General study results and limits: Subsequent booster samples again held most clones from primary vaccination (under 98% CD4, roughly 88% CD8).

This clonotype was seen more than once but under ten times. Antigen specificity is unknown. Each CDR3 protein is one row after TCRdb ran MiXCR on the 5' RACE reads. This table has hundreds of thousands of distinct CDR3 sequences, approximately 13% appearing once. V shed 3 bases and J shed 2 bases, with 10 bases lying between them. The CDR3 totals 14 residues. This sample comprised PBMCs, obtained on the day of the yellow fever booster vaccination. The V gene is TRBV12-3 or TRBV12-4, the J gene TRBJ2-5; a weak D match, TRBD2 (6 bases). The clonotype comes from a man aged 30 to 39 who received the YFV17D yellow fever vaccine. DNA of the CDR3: TGTGCCAGCAGTTTCTTCGCGGGACAAGAGACCCAGTACTTC. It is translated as CASSFFAGQETQYF.